Following are 6 T cell receptor beta chains from one sample sequenced in a study of T cell responses to AZD1222 COVID-19 vaccine. Clones were read by immunoSEQ multiplex PCR, and TCRdb kept only the in-frame ones, dropping some. The data show about 59,000 clones, about 91% seen once. The sequenced sample was peripheral blood, obtained 28 days after the second AZD1222 dose. These TCRs come from an adult who received the AZD1222 COVID-19 vaccine.

For this clone: Other DNA sequences in this specimen translate into the identical CDR3. This rearrangement joins TRBV29-1 to TRBJ2-1, with 10 positions matching TRBD2. V lost 7 bases to trimming and J lost 4 bases; unmatched junction nucleotides: 4. Per germline, CDR1 SQVTM and CDR2 ANQGSEA. The CDR3 loop spans 13 amino acids. The CDR3: CSGTSGVYNEQFF. For the CDR3, the DNA is TGCAGCGGTACTAGCGGGGTATACAATGAGCAGTTCTTC.

The chain has TRBV6-6 and TRBJ2-2; D gene uncertain. V lost 0 bases and J lost 2, with 4 bases in between. Germline loops: CDR1 MNHNY, CDR2 SVGAGI (reference sequence). The CDR3 length is 14 residues. CDR3 amino acids: CASSYSENTGELFF. CDR3 nucleotides: TGTGCCAGCAGTTACTCAGAAAACACCGGGGAGCTGTTTTTT.

This clone has just one count. The chain combines TRBV24-1 with TRBJ2-1; possibly TRBD2 for D (6 bases). CDR1 is KGHDR and CDR2 is SFDVKD in the germline V gene. V was pared by 5 bases and J by 9 bases, with 22 bases between. CDR3 size: 16 residues. The CDR3 DNA reads as TGTGCCACCAGTGGGACCGGGACTGGATCTTTCCGTGAGCAGTTCTTC. The encoded protein is CATSGTGTGSFREQFF.

This clone came up a few times. The J gene is TRBJ1-5, the V gene TRBV10-2, with TRBD1 as a possible D gene (6 bases). The CDR3 runs to 15 residues. The V gene lost 2 bases and the J gene lost 6 bases, with 14 bases spanning the gap. Germline V CDR1 and CDR2: WSHSY, SAAADI. The CDR3 spells CASSESGGQGQPQHF. CDR3 bases: TGCGCCAGCAGTGAGAGCGGGGGGCAGGGTCAGCCCCAGCATTTT.

The V call is TRBV25-1, the J call TRBJ1-5; perhaps TRBD1 as D (6 bases). The CDR3 sequence is 14 residues long. V lost 6 bases and J 7 bases, leaving 16 bases between the germline ends. Germline V CDR1 and CDR2: MGHDK, SYGVNS. CDR3: CASSGGQGRQPQHF. For the CDR3, the DNA is TGTGCCAGCAGCGGGGGGCAGGGGAGGCAGCCCCAGCATTTT.

The V call is TRBV5-1, the J call TRBJ1-6; tentatively, D is TRBD1 (6 bases). V was shortened by 4 bases and J by 7 bases, with 15 bases between the two germline ends. This CDR3 comprises 15 residues. CDR1 and CDR2 from the germline V gene are SGHRS and YFSETQ. CDR3 in DNA: TGCGCCAGCAGCCCAGTGGGAACAGGGAATTCACCCCTCCACTTT. It translates to CASSPVGTGNSPLHF.